Presented here are 20 T cell receptor beta chains from one specimen sequenced in a study of human T cells and chemical hapten exposure. TCRdb re-called the RACE reads through MiXCR, storing one row per CDR3 protein. Of around 100,000 distinct CDR3 sequences in the sample, roughly 9.6% were seen once. Specified time point: patch test 1, 2 weeks after DPC sensitization. Treatment of the sample: therapeutic diphenylcyclopropenone sensitization with weekly scalp DPC. The input for sequencing was whole blood, taken in connection with sensitization to the hapten diphenylcyclopropenone (DPC). The source of these receptors is a woman in her thirties or forties with alopecia areata. Some clones in this sample may be carry-over from other donors' samples.

This clonotype turned up a few times. V usage is TRBV12-3 or TRBV12-4 and J usage is TRBJ2-5; possibly TRBD1 for D (6 bases). The CDR3 extends over 14 amino acids. V was shortened by 4 bases and J by 4 bases, with 13 bases between the two germline ends. CDR3 amino acids: CASSSRGSGETQYF. Written as DNA, the CDR3 is TGTGCCAGCAGTTCCAGGGGTTCCGGAGAGACCCAGTACTTC.

This clonotype was seen a few times. This chain joins TRBV28 and TRBJ1-1; D is unclear. CDR1 is MDHEN and CDR2 is SYDVKM in the germline V gene. Trimming removed 5 bases at V and 7 bases at J, with 5 bases between. The length of the CDR3 is 10 residues. CDR3 protein: CASSHFEAFF. The CDR3 DNA follows: TGTGCCAGCAGTCACTTTGAAGCTTTCTTT. Complete variable domain (other parts from reference TRBV28 and TRBJ1-1): DVKVTQSSRYLVKRTGEKVFLECVQDMDHENMFWYRQDPGLGLRLIYFSYDVKMKEKGDIPEGYSVSREKKERFSLILESASTNQTSMYLCASSHFEAFFGQGTRLTVV.

The rearrangement links TRBV20-1 to TRBJ2-1; D may be TRBD2 (6 bases). This CDR3 is 13 amino acids long. The V gene lost 4 bases and the J gene lost 8 bases, with 15 bases spanning the gap. Germline CDR1 reads DFQATT; CDR2 reads SNEGSKA (reference sequence). The CDR3 loop reads CSATAGSLDEQFF. The DNA for the CDR3 is TGCAGTGCTACAGCGGGTTCGTTGGATGAGCAGTTCTTC.

This clonotype came up once. V usage is TRBV24-1 and J usage is TRBJ2-3; a weak D match, TRBD2 (6 bases). CDR3 length: 15 amino acids. The V and J ends lost 3 bases and 0 bases respectively, with 9 bases between them. The germline gives CDR1 KGHDR, CDR2 SFDVKD. The CDR3 nucleotides are TGTGCCACCAGTGATCCTGGGACTAGCACAGATACGCAGTATTTT. Translated: CATSDPGTSTDTQYF.

The chain combines TRBV6-2 or TRBV6-3 with TRBJ1-1; 7 nucleotides match TRBD1. The germline V gene encodes CDR1 MNHEY and CDR2 SVGEGT. The CDR3 is 16 amino acids. The trim removed 8 bases at V and 1 base at J, leaving 13 bases unmatched. Written as DNA, the CDR3 is TGTGCCAGCTCCTCCGGGACAGTTGTGTCGAACACTGAAGCTTTCTTT. Its protein product is CASSSGTVVSNTEAFF.

This rearrangement joins TRBV13 to TRBJ2-2, with D maybe TRBD1 (6 bases). Germline V lookup: CDR1 PRHDT, CDR2 FYEKMQ (reference sequence). V shed 1 base and J shed 2 bases, with 20 bases lying between them. This CDR3 is built from 19 residues. The CDR3 reads CASSLAPGVLPPNTGELFF. CDR3 in DNA: TGTGCCAGCAGCTTAGCCCCAGGGGTCCTTCCTCCTAACACCGGGGAGCTGTTTTTT.

This chain links TRBV28 with TRBJ1-1, with 8 bases fitting TRBD1. The CDR3 has 13 amino acids. Per the germline V gene, CDR1 is MDHEN and CDR2 is SYDVKM. V was pared by 3 bases and J by 4 bases, with 1 base of the junction left unmatched. The CDR3 sequence is CASSFTGGTEAFF. In DNA, the CDR3 is TGTGCCAGCAGTTTTACAGGGGGCACTGAAGCTTTCTTT. The variable domain in full, with the rest retrieved from reference TRBV28 and TRBJ1-1, is DVKVTQSSRYLVKRTGEKVFLECVQDMDHENMFWYRQDPGLGLRLIYFSYDVKMKEKGDIPEGYSVSREKKERFSLILESASTNQTSMYLCASSFTGGTEAFFGQGTRLTVV.

This clonotype showed up just a few times. V and J are TRBV30 and TRBJ2-7; TRBD1 aligns across 9 bases. CDR3 size: 14 residues. Trimming took 4 bases from V and 2 from J; bases not matched to a gene: 6. Germline V CDR1 and CDR2: GTSNPN, SVGIG (reference sequence). The CDR3 reads CAWTMDRGPYEQYF. CDR3 DNA sequence: TGTGCCTGGACTATGGACAGGGGACCCTACGAGCAGTACTTC.

There are a few counts of this clonotype. The V and J genes are TRBV6-2 or TRBV6-3 and TRBJ1-2; possibly TRBD1 for D (5 bases). The germline gives CDR1 MNHEY, CDR2 SVGEGT. With 4 bases removed from V and 11 bases from J, the gap between germline ends came to 14 bases. This CDR3 has 12 amino acids. CDR3 nucleotide sequence: TGTGCCAGCAGTTCCGGGACGGTGCGGTACACCTTC. Encoded protein: CASSSGTVRYTF.

This clonotype was counted between two and nine times. The genes are TRBV4-3 and TRBJ2-1; TRBD2 matches at 7 bases. J lost 8 bases, V lost 1 base, and 11 bases had no gene match. CDR3 length equals 16 residues. Per the germline V gene, CDR1 is LGHNA and CDR2 is YSLEER. The CDR3 spells CASSQGRGGPIDEQFF. CDR3 in DNA: TGCGCCAGCAGCCAAGGTCGGGGAGGGCCTATCGATGAGCAGTTCTTC.

This clonotype was recorded at least ten times. The chain is built from TRBV6-2 or TRBV6-3 and TRBJ2-5, with D uncertain. Trimming shortened V by 7 bases and J by 0 bases, and 9 bases separated the two germline ends. Germline CDR1 MNHEY, CDR2 SVGEGT. The CDR3 totals 13 residues. The CDR3 region has the DNA TGTGCCAGCAACATACAGTACCAAGAGACCCAGTACTTC. It specifies CASNIQYQETQYF.

This clonotype has at least ten counts. V usage is TRBV25-1 and J usage is TRBJ1-6, with D hard to call. This CDR3 is built from 14 residues. Trimming removed 2 bases from V and 4 bases from J, with 6 bases in between. CDR1 is MGHDK and CDR2 is SYGVNS in the germline V gene. The CDR3 here is CASSEGGYNSPLHF. DNA for the CDR3: TGTGCCAGCAGTGAAGGCGGTTATAATTCACCCCTCCACTTT.

This chain joins TRBV15 and TRBJ2-7; the D call may be TRBD1 or TRBD2 (6 bases each). V was cut by 1 base and J by 5 bases, with 12 bases left in between. The CDR3 extends over 14 amino acids. Germline values: CDR1 LNHNV, CDR2 YYDKDF (reference sequence). The CDR3 sequence: CATSRAPGADEQYF. CDR3 coding DNA: TGTGCCACCAGCAGAGCCCCGGGGGCCGACGAGCAGTACTTC.

This clonotype was observed a few times. The chain links TRBV6-5 to TRBJ2-4; possibly TRBD1 for D (5 bases). CDR1 MNHEY and CDR2 SVGAGI come from the germline V gene. This CDR3 has 16 amino acids. Trimming took 6 bases from V and 0 from J, leaving 15 bases between them. The CDR3 DNA sequence: TGTGCCAGCAGCCCAGACAGAAAAGTAGCCAAAAACATTCAGTACTTC. Its translation: CASSPDRKVAKNIQYF.

This clonotype was seen at least ten times. The chain is built from TRBV12-5 and TRBJ2-5, with 9 bases that match TRBD1. This CDR3 region has 15 residues. The germline gives CDR1 LGHNT, CDR2 FRNRAP. V gave up 6 bases and J gave up 5 bases; unmatched junction bases: 10. The DNA for the CDR3 is TGTGCTAGTGGGGGAACCCGGGACAGGGAGGAGACCCAGTACTTC. Translated, it gives CASGGTRDREETQYF.

This clonotype turned up a few times. The CDR3 nucleotides read TGCAGTGCTAGAGATCGGCTAGCGGGAGGAGAGCAGTACTTC. Protein: CSARDRLAGGEQYF. This chain uses TRBV20-1 with TRBJ2-7; TRBD2 aligns across 11 bases. Germline CDR1 is DFQATT and CDR2 is SNEGSKA (reference sequence). This CDR3 comprises 14 residues. V lost 0 bases to trimming and J lost 7 bases; unmatched junction nucleotides: 5.

This clonotype appeared a few times. The chain recombines TRBV14 with TRBJ1-1; D remains unclear. The germline V gene has CDR1 SGHDN and CDR2 FVKESK. Trimming took 0 bases from V and 0 from J, leaving 8 bases between them. There are 15 residues in the CDR3. CDR3 sequence: CASSQEAALNTEAFF. The CDR3 DNA follows: TGTGCCAGCAGCCAAGAGGCAGCCTTGAACACTGAAGCTTTCTTT.

J is TRBJ2-2 and V is TRBV6-6; weak D call: TRBD1 (6 bases). The V gene's germline CDR1 is MNHNY and CDR2 SVGAGI (reference sequence). V dropped 5 bases and J dropped 5 bases, with 12 bases sitting between them. The CDR3 sequence is 14 residues long. For the CDR3, the DNA is TGTGCCAGCAGTGGACAGATGGGGACCGGGGAGCTGTTTTTT. Translation gives CASSGQMGTGELFF.

This clonotype has only a few counts. The chain carries TRBV5-1 and TRBJ2-1, with TRBD2 matching over 11 bases. J lost 10 bases, V lost 4 bases, and 4 bases had no gene match. CDR1 and CDR2 (germline): SGHRS, YFSETQ. CDR3 length equals 13 residues. This CDR3 is CASSKGLADEQFF. CDR3 nucleotides: TGCGCCAGCAGCAAGGGACTAGCGGACGAGCAGTTCTTC.

This chain uses TRBV7-9 with TRBJ1-1, with 8 bases matching TRBD1. Germline CDR1 and CDR2: SEHNR and FQNEAQ (reference sequence). Germline trimming cut 3 bases from V and 4 bases from J; bases unmatched to any gene: 10. The CDR3 is made up of 16 amino acids. Here the CDR3 DNA reads TGTGCCAGCAGCTTGGGGCGAGGACAGGGAGGCACTGAAGCTTTCTTT. Its translation: CASSLGRGQGGTEAFF.